Listed below are T cell receptor beta chains from one sample, sequenced in a study of T cell changes during pregnancy in multiple sclerosis. Generated by immunoSEQ multiplex PCR, the TCRdb table keeps only in-frame clones and is missing some. The sample holds under 50,000 clones; around 92% are singletons and the top ten take 26%. Sequencing used CD8+ T cells from peripheral blood mononuclear cells, obtained before pregnancy. These receptors were taken from a female donor with multiple sclerosis, enrolled in a pregnancy study. Each CDR3 is given without its conserved first and last residue.

v_gene,j_gene,CDR3aa
TRBV6-1,TRBJ2-5,ASSAEIAGVAQY
TRBV4-2,TRBJ1-4,ASSHAIRGGTTNEKLF
TRBV10-3,TRBJ2-5,AISELAGQETQY
TRBV28,TRBJ2-7,ASSLATYEQY
TRBV12-2,TRBJ1-4,ASRLANKGEGATNEKLF
TRBV20-1,TRBJ2-1,SASLYNEQF
TRBV21-1,TRBJ2-5,ASSTGFETQY
TRBV9,TRBJ1-5,ASSGGAGGYQPQH
TRBV7-6,TRBJ2-2,ASSLDRATGELF
TRBV28,TRBJ2-3,ASSLWFPGLASGNTQY
TRBV29-1,TRBJ2-2,SVQNTGELF
TRBV15,TRBJ1-3,ATSRAGQGAPGNTIY
TRBV25-1,TRBJ1-2,ASSDRALGGYT
TRBV5-6,TRBJ2-5,ASSWLTGGKTQY
TRBV2,TRBJ1-2,ASSGGGPHYGYT
TRBV5-5,TRBJ2-5,ASSLARDRTQETQY
TRBV7-9,TRBJ2-1,ASSPTYRTGGNEQF
TRBV4-1,TRBJ2-7,ASSQGQGTLYEQY
TRBV15,TRBJ2-1,ATSSTTSSFYNEQF
TRBV30,TRBJ1-1,AWSDGTEAF
TRBV10-3,TRBJ1-2,AISEPGRADRLPTVNYGYT
TRBV27,TRBJ1-4,ASRRTGRGEKLF
TRBV25-1,TRBJ2-7,ASSEGGAGVYEQY
TRBV29-1,TRBJ2-3,SVDGRTTDTQY
TRBV7-8,TRBJ2-1,ASSLGRGDPSSYNEQF
TRBV28,TRBJ2-6,ASSQGGGSGGGANVLT
TRBV15,TRBJ2-1,ATSGDRPSYNEQF
TRBV5-6,TRBJ1-1,ASSLGSLRTEAF
TRBV6-4,TRBJ2-1,ASSETSGLYNEQF
TRBV15,TRBJ2-6,ATSRGGLSGANVLT
TRBV19,TRBJ1-2,ASSPGQGNYGYT
TRBV2,TRBJ2-1,ASTPGSEQF
TRBV28,TRBJ2-3,ASRTPRTGVISTDTQY
TRBV2,TRBJ2-3,AIETGTDTQY
TRBV19,TRBJ1-1,ASSTTENTEAF
TRBV6-5,TRBJ2-3,ASSTNRRADTQY
TRBV7-9,TRBJ1-4,ASSLTGGNEKLF
TRBV30,TRBJ1-2,AWSLVETKFYGYT
TRBV27,TRBJ2-7,ASSRRAGDSYEQY
TRBV6-6,TRBJ1-5,ASSYGRSQRLDQH
TRBV27,TRBJ2-4,ASSSPPPGQGTTRLAKNIQY
TRBV9,TRBJ2-1,ASGSESEQF
TRBV5-8,TRBJ1-5,ASSGGQSSNQPQH
TRBV13,TRBJ2-1,ASSPPGLAGEQF
TRBV9,TRBJ2-7,ASSVGFSATYEQY
TRBV15,TRBJ2-1,ATSRAGDRYNEQF
TRBV9,TRBJ2-5,ASSGSGEETQY
TRBV2,TRBJ2-7,ASMASSGSSYEQY
TRBV9,TRBJ1-1,ASSGGQGGEAF
TRBV13,TRBJ2-7,ASSPLARGEQY
TRBV5-4,TRBJ1-1,ASTPPGSYPSEAF